The 31 T cell receptor beta chains in this list originate from one sample, sequenced in a study of shared clonotypes between healthy human individuals. Naive-designated CD8 cells lacked CD45RO, were positively enriched for CCR7, and omitted terminally differentiated effector memory CD45RA+ cells. Here immunoSEQ multiplex PCR was the method, and the copy in TCRdb shows in-frame clones only, minus some. The top ten hold over 1.5% of the sample, which has about 2.1 million clones, under 95% seen once. The sequenced sample consisted of naive CD8+ T cells from PBMCs. The receptor set was obtained from a man between 18 and 29 years old in good health. Some clones in this sample may be carry-over from other donors' samples.

The chain recombines TRBV28 with TRBJ2-1, with D possibly matching TRBD2 (6 bases). The CDR3 contains 15 residues. The germline V gene has CDR1 MDHEN and CDR2 SYDVKM. V lost 3 bases to trimming and J lost 5 bases, with 14 bases between them. This CDR3 is CASSFSRERDNEQFF. The CDR3 DNA sequence: TGTGCCAGCAGTTTTTCGAGGGAGCGGGACAATGAGCAGTTCTTC. Variable domain in full (rest from reference TRBV28 and TRBJ2-1): DVKVTQSSRYLVKRTGEKVFLECVQDMDHENMFWYRQDPGLGLRLIYFSYDVKMKEKGDIPEGYSVSREKKERFSLILESASTNQTSMYLCASSFSRERDNEQFFGPGTRLTVL.

The gene calls are TRBV6-5 and TRBJ2-7; 8 bases fit TRBD1. The CDR3 loop spans 15 amino acids. The V segment lost 0 bases and the J segment 5 bases; nucleotides outside the gene matches: 6. Per germline, CDR1 MNHEY and CDR2 SVGAGI. CDR3 amino acids: CASSYSISGGNEQYF. The CDR3 region has the DNA TGTGCCAGCAGTTACTCGATATCAGGGGGCAACGAGCAGTACTTC.

J is TRBJ2-3 and V is TRBV30; D is ambiguous. Between the trimmed V and J ends, which lost 7 bases and 1 base, there was a span of 15 bases. CDR3 length equals 14 residues. The germline gives CDR1 GTSNPN, CDR2 SVGIG (reference sequence). CDR3 coding DNA: TGTGCCTTTCGGGCGGAATGGGGCACAGATACGCAGTATTTT. Translation: CAFRAEWGTDTQYF.

About this clone itself: The sample has other DNA sequences that encode this CDR3 too. The chain has TRBV28 and TRBJ2-7; D may be TRBD2 (6 bases). The length of the CDR3 is 14 residues. V lost 2 bases and J lost 3, with 11 bases in between. Germline CDR1 is MDHEN and CDR2 is SYDVKM. CDR3 bases: TGTGCCAGCAGTTTACACGGGAGAGGCTACGAGCAGTACTTC. Protein product: CASSLHGRGYEQYF.

The CDR3 spells CASRDSPNGSGNTIYF. The CDR3, as DNA: TGTGCCAGCAGGGACAGTCCTAACGGCTCTGGAAACACCATATATTTT. The chain is built from TRBV9 and TRBJ1-3; D is possibly TRBD1 (6 bases). V gave up 5 bases and J gave up 0 bases, with 15 bases separating them. Looked up from germline, CDR1 is SGDLS and CDR2 is YYNGEE. The CDR3 is made up of 16 amino acids.

The chain carries TRBV7-8 and TRBJ2-3; D is uncertain. V was shortened by 3 bases and J by 6 bases, with 10 bases between the two germline ends. CDR1 is SGHVS and CDR2 is FQNEAQ in the germline V gene. The CDR3 has 13 residues. Here the CDR3 reads CASSFISSDTQYF. Written as DNA, the CDR3 is TGTGCCAGCAGCTTCATCTCGTCGGATACGCAGTATTTT.

The chain has TRBV30 and TRBJ1-2; 9 bases are a match to TRBD1. CDR3 size: 14 residues. The trim removed 3 bases at V and 3 bases at J, leaving 5 bases unmatched. Per the germline V gene, CDR1 is GTSNPN and CDR2 is SVGIG (reference sequence). The CDR3: CAWSLTGGDYGYTF. The CDR3 nucleotides are TGTGCCTGGAGCTTAACAGGGGGCGACTATGGCTACACCTTC. The full variable domain, with the rest looked up from reference TRBV30 and TRBJ1-2, is SQTIHQWPATLVQPVGSPLSLECTVEGTSNPNLYWYRQAAGRGLQLLFYSVGIGQISSEVPQNLSASRPQDRQFILSSKKLLLSDSGFYLCAWSLTGGDYGYTFGSGTRLTVV.

This chain connects TRBV19 to TRBJ2-1, with 10 bases lining up with TRBD2. The CDR3 is made up of 14 amino acids. From germline, CDR1 is LNHDA and CDR2 SQIVND (reference sequence). The junction had 3 bases not matched to a gene; V was cut back by 5 bases and J by 5 bases. The CDR3 here is CASSLAGVDNEQFF. CDR3 nucleotide sequence: TGTGCCAGTAGTCTAGCGGGAGTCGACAATGAGCAGTTCTTC.

V gene TRBV15 combines with J gene TRBJ2-3; 10 nucleotides match TRBD2. The junction had 7 bases not matched to a gene; V was cut back by 0 bases and J by 4 bases. This CDR3 has 17 amino acids. The germline gives CDR1 LNHNV, CDR2 YYDKDF (reference sequence). The CDR3: CATSREASGRASDTQYF. CDR3 sequence (DNA): TGTGCCACCAGCAGAGAAGCAAGCGGGAGGGCCTCAGATACGCAGTATTTT.

The chain carries TRBV5-4 and TRBJ2-1, with 8 bases that match TRBD2. Looked up from germline, CDR1 is SGHNT and CDR2 is YYREEE (reference sequence). The CDR3 is 14 residues long. Germline trimming cut 1 base from V and 9 bases from J; bases unmatched to any gene: 6. The CDR3 here is CASSLRRGVTEQFF. The CDR3, as DNA: TGTGCCAGCAGCTTGAGGCGGGGGGTTACTGAGCAGTTCTTC.

The CDR3 DNA sequence: TGTGCCAGCAGCTTAGATCCGGGGGCCGCCTACGAGCAGTACTTC. It codes for CASSLDPGAAYEQYF. The gene calls are TRBV11-2 and TRBJ2-7; D may match TRBD1 or TRBD2 (6 bases each). Trimming left V 0 bases short and J 2 bases short, with 11 bases between. This CDR3 is built from 15 residues. The germline CDR1 and CDR2 sequences are SGHAT and FQNNGV.

V usage is TRBV5-6 and J usage is TRBJ2-1; TRBD1 matches 9 bases. After removal of 4 bases from V and 8 bases from J, the junction contained 16 bases not matched to a gene. Germline CDR1 SGHDT, CDR2 YYEEEE. The CDR3 sequence is 17 residues long. CDR3 protein: CASSLRYRTGAKDEQFF. CDR3 nucleotide sequence: TGTGCCAGCAGCCTGAGGTACCGGACAGGGGCGAAGGATGAGCAGTTCTTC.

This chain links TRBV9 with TRBJ2-6; TRBD1 aligns across 10 bases. V shed 0 bases and J 1 base; nucleotides not matched to a gene: 1. The germline gives CDR1 SGDLS, CDR2 YYNGEE. The CDR3 covers 17 residues. The CDR3: CASSVAGQGSGANVLTF. For the CDR3, the DNA is TGTGCCAGCAGCGTAGCGGGACAGGGGTCTGGGGCCAACGTCCTGACTTTC.

The count of this clone is one. CDR3 sequence (DNA): TGTGCCAGCAGTTTTGGTACTAGGACTGACTATGAGCAGTTCTTC. This translates into CASSFGTRTDYEQFF. The V gene is TRBV28, the J gene TRBJ2-1; TRBD2 is a possible D gene (5 bases). The CDR3 length is 15 residues. Looked up from germline, CDR1 is MDHEN and CDR2 is SYDVKM. Deletions cut 3 bases from V and 8 bases from J, with 17 bases between.

This chain links TRBV21-1 with TRBJ1-1. TRBV21-1 counts as a pseudogene. The CDR3 spans 15 residues. In DNA form, the CDR3 reads TGTGCCAGCAGCCTAGAGCAGAGGATAAACACTGAAGCTTTCTTT. Its translation: CASSLEQRINTEAFF.

The J gene is TRBJ1-4, the V gene TRBV5-5, with TRBD1 matching over 9 bases. This CDR3 has 15 residues. CDR1 and CDR2 from the germline V gene are SGHKS and YYEKEE (reference sequence). The ends lost 3 bases at V and 4 bases at J; junction bases unmatched: 4. The CDR3 here is CASSYRGLGNEKLFF. As DNA, the CDR3 is TGTGCCAGCAGCTACAGGGGGCTCGGTAATGAAAAACTGTTTTTT.

The chain couples TRBV2 to TRBJ2-5, with 12 bases lining up with TRBD1. CDR3 length: 15 residues. The ends lost 3 bases at V and 5 bases at J; junction bases unmatched: 4. CDR1 is SNHLY, CDR2 FYNNEI, per germline. The CDR3 loop is CASSDWDRGPETQYF. As DNA, the CDR3 is TGTGCCAGCAGTGATTGGGACAGGGGGCCGGAGACCCAGTACTTC.

V gene TRBV11-2 combines with J gene TRBJ2-5; TRBD1 might be the D (6 bases). This CDR3 is built from 11 residues. V was clipped by 6 bases and J by 14 bases, with 16 bases between them. Germline V CDR1 and CDR2: SGHAT, FQNNGV. DNA for the CDR3: TGTGCCAGCAGTCAAAGGACAGTGGCATACTTC. Amino acid sequence: CASSQRTVAYF.

The chain recombines TRBV7-9 with TRBJ1-1; the D gene is possibly TRBD1 (6 bases). The V gene's germline CDR1 is SEHNR and CDR2 FQNEAQ (reference sequence). The CDR3 has 14 amino acids. V shed 1 base and J shed 3 bases, with 9 bases lying between them. This chain's CDR3 is CASSLVGGHTEAFF. The CDR3 region has the DNA TGTGCCAGCAGCTTAGTTGGGGGGCACACTGAAGCTTTCTTT.

The chain has TRBV7-9 and TRBJ2-5; 7 bases fit TRBD1. This CDR3 has 14 amino acids. With V trimmed by 5 bases and J by 5 bases, 8 bases remained unmatched. CDR1 and CDR2 (germline): SEHNR, FQNEAQ (reference sequence). The chain's CDR3 is CASSTRTGWETQYF. The CDR3 DNA sequence: TGTGCCAGCAGCACCCGGACAGGTTGGGAGACCCAGTACTTC. The full variable domain, in which reference TRBV7-9 and TRBJ2-5 provide the parts outside the CDR3, is DTGVSQNPRHKITKRGQNVTFRCDPISEHNRLYWYRQTLGQGPEFLTYFQNEAQLEKSRLLSDRFSAERPKGSFSTLEIQRTEQGDSAMYLCASSTRTGWETQYFGPGTRLLVL.

The chain combines TRBV4-1 with TRBJ2-7, with D possibly being TRBD1 (6 bases). Germline V gene sequence: CDR1 MGHRA, CDR2 YSYEKL. V lost 0 bases and J 0 bases, leaving 15 bases between the germline ends. The CDR3 has 17 amino acids. This chain's CDR3 is CASSQEAGTKLSYEQYF. The CDR3, as DNA: TGCGCCAGCAGCCAAGAGGCCGGGACAAAACTCTCCTACGAGCAGTACTTC.

V is TRBV28 and J is TRBJ1-5, with 9 bases lining up with TRBD1. The germline V gene encodes CDR1 MDHEN and CDR2 SYDVKM. After removal of 7 bases from V and 4 bases from J, the junction contained 11 bases not matched to a gene. The CDR3 has 16 amino acids. The CDR3 loop reads CASTRESGQGNQPQHF. DNA of the CDR3: TGTGCCAGCACCCGCGAATCTGGACAGGGGAATCAGCCCCAGCATTTT.

The gene calls are TRBV4-1 and TRBJ1-1; D call uncertain. This CDR3 spans 13 amino acids. With 1 base removed from V and 6 bases from J, the gap between germline ends came to 9 bases. From germline, CDR1 is MGHRA and CDR2 YSYEKL. The CDR3 coding sequence is TGCGCCAGCAGCCAAGTCACCGGGTCTGAAGCTTTCTTT. Its protein is CASSQVTGSEAFF.

The chain uses TRBV30 and TRBJ2-1, with 9 bases lining up with TRBD2. Germline CDR1 GTSNPN, CDR2 SVGIG (reference sequence). The ends lost 5 bases at V and 7 bases at J; junction bases unmatched: 12. The CDR3 has 15 residues. The CDR3 loop reads CAWRDSGSNWNEQFF. CDR3 in DNA: TGTGCCTGGCGGGATAGCGGGAGTAATTGGAATGAGCAGTTCTTC.

This sequence joins TRBV9 and TRBJ1-2; D is possibly TRBD1 (6 bases). The CDR3 sequence is 15 residues long. The V end was cut by 0 bases, the J end by 6 bases, with 15 bases between. Germline loops: CDR1 SGDLS, CDR2 YYNGEE. CDR3 sequence reads: CASSVGPQGRDGYTF. CDR3 nucleotides: TGTGCCAGCAGCGTAGGACCCCAGGGGAGGGATGGCTACACCTTC.

The J gene is TRBJ2-1, the V gene TRBV27, with 13 positions matching TRBD2. The length of the CDR3 is 19 residues. Unmatched junction bases numbered 18, after V lost 6 bases and J lost 7 bases. Germline lookup yields CDR1 MNHEY and CDR2 SMNVEV (reference sequence). The CDR3 reads CASSPLTSGRAPWGNEQFF. Here the CDR3 DNA reads TGTGCCAGCAGCCCCCTTACTAGCGGGAGGGCCCCATGGGGGAATGAGCAGTTCTTC.

This chain uses TRBV19 with TRBJ2-7; TRBD2 aligns across 10 bases. Germline V gene data show CDR1 as LNHDA and CDR2 as SQIVND (reference sequence). The CDR3 extends over 17 amino acids. Trimming removed 5 bases from V and 2 bases from J; junction bases left unmatched: 12. Written as DNA, the CDR3 is TGTGCCAGTAGTCCCCTGGGAGGGCTAGCGGGGGCCTACGAGCAGTACTTC. It is translated as CASSPLGGLAGAYEQYF.

The chain joins TRBV7-7 to TRBJ1-5; the D gene is possibly TRBD1 (5 bases). The ends were cut back, 6 bases at V and 2 bases at J, with 20 bases in the middle. Germline V gives CDR1 SSHAT, CDR2 FNYEAQ (reference sequence). CDR3 size: 17 residues. The CDR3 bases are TGTGCCAGCAGACCCGAGTGGCAGGGATCAGGCAATCAGCCCCAGCATTTT. Residues: CASRPEWQGSGNQPQHF. The whole variable domain, filled in from reference TRBV7-7 and TRBJ1-5, reads GAGVSQSPRYKVTKRGQDVTLRCDPISSHATLYWYQQALGQGPEFLTYFNYEAQPDKSGLPSDRFSAERPEGSISTLTIQRTEQRDSAMYRCASRPEWQGSGNQPQHFGDGTRLSIL.

The CDR3 is CASSVDGSPNTEAFF. CDR3 DNA: TGTGCCAGCAGCGTGGACGGAAGCCCTAACACTGAAGCTTTCTTT. The chain has TRBV9 and TRBJ1-1; D not resolved. CDR3 length: 15 residues. The V and J ends lost 2 bases and 2 bases respectively, with 13 bases between them. CDR1 and CDR2 from the germline V gene are SGDLS and YYNGEE.

CDR3 sequence (DNA): TGTGCCAGCAGCTCCGTGGGACTAGCGGGACAAGAGACCCAGTACTTC. Its protein is CASSSVGLAGQETQYF. The V call is TRBV9, the J call TRBJ2-5, with TRBD2 matching 13 bases. CDR3 length equals 16 residues. Germline V gene data show CDR1 as SGDLS and CDR2 as YYNGEE. V lost 4 bases and J lost 2; bases outside the gene matches: 5.

The J gene is TRBJ2-7, the V gene TRBV4-2, with a possible D match to TRBD2 (6 bases). CDR1 is LGHNA and CDR2 is YNFKEQ in the germline V gene. The CDR3 extends over 15 amino acids. The V end lost 0 bases, the J end lost 2 bases, and 11 bases lay between the germline ends. This CDR3 is CASSQDPGETYEQYF. The DNA of the CDR3 is TGTGCCAGCAGCCAAGATCCGGGGGAGACCTACGAGCAGTACTTC.